These 5 T cell receptor beta chains share one sample of origin, sequenced in a study of cytomegalovirus exposure and HLA in healthy donors. The study ran its PCR with 60 Vbeta and 13 Jbeta primers. Measured with immunoSEQ multiplex PCR; TCRdb has only the in-frame clones, and not every one. The table records just over 150,000 clones, roughly 84% of them present only once. Sequences were obtained from PBMCs. The receptors come from a man between 18 and 29 years old in good health and CMV-seropositive.

The chain is built from TRBV7-2 and TRBJ1-5, with D possibly TRBD1 on 6 matching bases. The CDR3 covers 14 residues. Germline V gene data show CDR1 as SGHTA and CDR2 as FQGNSA. V dropped 3 bases and J dropped 4 bases, with 10 bases sitting between them. For the CDR3, the DNA is TGTGCCAGCAGCTTCGTGGACAGAAATCAGCCCCAGCATTTT. The encoded protein is CASSFVDRNQPQHF.

This sequence joins TRBV5-1 and TRBJ2-1; 14 nucleotides match TRBD2. The germline V gene encodes CDR1 SGHRS and CDR2 YFSETQ. This CDR3 is 15 amino acids long. The J segment lost 8 bases and the V segment lost 4 bases, leaving 5 bases of the junction unmatched. For the CDR3, the DNA is TGCGCCAGCAGCCATGGACTAGCGGGGGGAGATGAGCAGTTCTTC. This translates into CASSHGLAGGDEQFF.

This chain uses TRBV6-5 with TRBJ1-6; D gene uncertain. The CDR3 sequence is 15 residues long. Between the trimmed V and J ends, which lost 0 bases and 8 bases, there was a span of 11 bases. Looked up from germline, CDR1 is MNHEY and CDR2 is SVGAGI. CDR3 nucleotide sequence: TGTGCCAGCAGTTACTCAGGGAGTGCGGATTCACCCCTCCACTTT. It codes for CASSYSGSADSPLHF.

The V call is TRBV9, the J call TRBJ2-5; 16 nucleotides align to TRBD2. Trimming removed 0 bases from V and 2 bases from J; junction bases left unmatched: 7. CDR1 and CDR2 (germline): SGDLS, YYNGEE. The CDR3 spans 19 residues. Here the CDR3 reads CASSVGPGLAGGLQETQYF. As DNA, the CDR3 is TGTGCCAGCAGCGTAGGCCCGGGACTAGCGGGGGGGCTGCAAGAGACCCAGTACTTC.

The chain links TRBV7-2 to TRBJ1-2; TRBD1 might be the D (6 bases). CDR1 is SGHTA, CDR2 FQGNSA, per germline. There are 15 residues in the CDR3. V lost 5 bases to trimming and J lost 5 bases, with 18 bases between them. The CDR3 region has the DNA TGTGCCAGCAGCGAACAGACAGGAGGAGGTTATGGCTACACCTTC. Translation: CASSEQTGGGYGYTF. The full variable domain, with the rest looked up from reference TRBV7-2 and TRBJ1-2, is GAGVSQSPSNKVTEKGKDVELRCDPISGHTALYWYRQSLGQGLEFLIYFQGNSAPDKSGLPSDRFSAERTGGSVSTLTIQRTQQEDSAVYLCASSEQTGGGYGYTFGSGTRLTVV.